This T cell receptor (beta chain) was recorded in a study of post-analysis software for immune sequencing data. The wider study: As for disease course, relapsing-remitting, secondary progressive and progressive-relapsing multiple sclerosis were all included. Broader study findings: Multiple sclerosis patients showed significantly lower normalized Chao1 diversity than controls did. With TRBV5-6, TRBV5-1 and TRBV20-1 included, a handful of TRBV segments were more frequent in patients than in controls. Co-batched samples clustered tightly together by F measure.

The CDR3 has 16 amino acids. Germline CDR1 and CDR2: LNHNV and YYDKDF (reference sequence). Every TCR beta cDNA library bore unique molecular identifiers. T cells numbering roughly 0.9 to 11 million gave rise to about 490,000 cDNA molecules. TCRdb called the PCR reads again in MiXCR, with one record for every CDR3 protein. The table lists hundreds of thousands of distinct CDR3 sequences, around a third of them singletons, with about an eighth in the top ten. This clonotype was seen a few times. The target antigen is unknown. The junction shows a germline mismatch at one end, possibly a read error. The sequence derives from a girl between 5 and 17 years old with multiple sclerosis. The sample was blood. The gene calls are TRBV15 and TRBJ2-7, with 7 positions matching TRBD1. CDR3 region: CTTSRFDRAISYEQYF. The CDR3 nucleotides read TGTACCACCAGCAGATTCGACAGGGCTATCTCCTACGAGCAGTACTTC.